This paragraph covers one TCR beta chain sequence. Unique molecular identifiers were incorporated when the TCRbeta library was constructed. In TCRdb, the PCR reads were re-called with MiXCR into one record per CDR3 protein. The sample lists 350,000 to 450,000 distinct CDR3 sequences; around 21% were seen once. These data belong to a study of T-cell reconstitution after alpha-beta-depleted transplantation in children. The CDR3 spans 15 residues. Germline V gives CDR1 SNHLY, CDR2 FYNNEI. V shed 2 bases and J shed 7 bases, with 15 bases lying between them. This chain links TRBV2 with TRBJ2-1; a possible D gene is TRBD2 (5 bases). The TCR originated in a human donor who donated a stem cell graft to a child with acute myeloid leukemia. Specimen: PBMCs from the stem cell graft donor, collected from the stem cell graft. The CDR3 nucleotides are TGTGCCAGCAGTGAAAGGTACGGGGATCGGAATGAGCAGTTCTTC. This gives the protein CASSERYGDRNEQFF.